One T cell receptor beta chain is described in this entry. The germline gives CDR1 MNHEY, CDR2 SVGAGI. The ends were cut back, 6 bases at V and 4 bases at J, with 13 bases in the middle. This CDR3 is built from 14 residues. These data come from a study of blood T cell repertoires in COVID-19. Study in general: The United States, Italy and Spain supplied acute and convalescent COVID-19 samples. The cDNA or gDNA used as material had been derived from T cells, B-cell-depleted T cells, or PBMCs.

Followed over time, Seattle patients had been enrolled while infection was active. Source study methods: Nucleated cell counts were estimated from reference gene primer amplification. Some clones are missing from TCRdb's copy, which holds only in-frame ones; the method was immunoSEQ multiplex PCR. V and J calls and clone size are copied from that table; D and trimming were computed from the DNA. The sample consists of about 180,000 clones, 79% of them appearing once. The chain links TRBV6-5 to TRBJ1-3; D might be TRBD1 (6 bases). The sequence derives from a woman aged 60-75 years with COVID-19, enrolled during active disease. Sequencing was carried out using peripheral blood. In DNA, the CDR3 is TGTGCCAGCAGCCTCGGGACATCAGGAAACACCATATATTTT. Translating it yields CASSLGTSGNTIYF.